Listed here are 27 T cell receptor beta chains from one sample, sequenced in a study of Graves' ophthalmopathy and Graves' hyperthyroidism. TCR beta CDR3 regions were amplified from RNA transcripts. Investigators did first-round RT-PCR with HTBI primers, then second-round multiplex PCR. TCRdb reprocessed the multiplex PCR reads via MiXCR and lists one record per CDR3 protein. The sample holds roughly 220,000 distinct CDR3 sequences, roughly 50% seen once. Sequencing input: peripheral blood. These receptors were collected from an adult man with Graves' ophthalmopathy.

The V and J genes are TRBV20-1 and TRBJ2-5, with a weak D call TRBD1 (6 bases). Deletions cut 2 bases from V and 5 bases from J, with 12 bases between. This CDR3 has 13 amino acids. Germline values: CDR1 DFQATT, CDR2 SNEGSKA (reference sequence). CDR3 bases: TGCAGTGCTAGACAGGGGATAAGCGAGACCCAGTACTTC. Translating it yields CSARQGISETQYF.

CDR3 in DNA: TGTGCCAGCAGCGATAGCCGGGCCCCCTCGCTGTTTTTT. Encoded protein: CASSDSRAPSLFF. V is TRBV7-2 and J is TRBJ2-2; D gene ambiguous. CDR1 SGHTA and CDR2 FQGNSA come from the germline V gene. V lost 5 bases, J lost 13 bases, and 17 bases lay in between. The CDR3 loop spans 13 amino acids. The variable domain in full, completed from reference TRBV7-2 and TRBJ2-2, reads GAGVSQSPSNKVTEKGKDVELRCDPISGHTALYWYRQSLGQGLEFLIYFQGNSAPDKSGLPSDRFSAERTGGSVSTLTIQRTQQEDSAVYLCASSDSRAPSLFFGEGSRLTVL.

The chain carries TRBV29-1 and TRBJ1-6; tentative D call: TRBD1 (6 bases). Trimming shortened V by 5 bases and J by 6 bases, and 14 bases separated the two germline ends. Germline loops: CDR1 SQVTM, CDR2 ANQGSEA. The CDR3 consists of 14 residues. Here the CDR3 DNA reads TGCAGCGTTCGTGAACAGGGTAGTAATTCACCCCTCCACTTT. Translated: CSVREQGSNSPLHF.

In its sample, this clonotype was seen a few times. CDR3 in DNA: TGCAGTGCTAAAAAAGGGGGACTAGCGGAGACCCAGTACTTC. This encodes CSAKKGGLAETQYF. This chain uses TRBV20-1 with TRBJ2-5; 10 bases match TRBD2. The CDR3 loop spans 14 amino acids. V was pared by 4 bases and J by 5 bases, with 7 bases of the junction left unmatched. From germline, CDR1 is DFQATT and CDR2 SNEGSKA (reference sequence).

The genes are TRBV20-1 and TRBJ2-2, with D tentatively TRBD2 (6 bases). Per the germline V gene, CDR1 is DFQATT and CDR2 is SNEGSKA (reference sequence). The CDR3 covers 15 residues. Trimming removed 8 bases at V and 2 bases at J, with 18 bases between. CDR3 amino acids: CSYSVSGINTGELFF. The CDR3 DNA follows: TGCAGTTACTCGGTTAGCGGCATTAACACCGGGGAGCTGTTTTTT.

The chain combines TRBV7-2 with TRBJ1-1, with 9 bases matching TRBD1. Germline V gene sequence: CDR1 SGHTA, CDR2 FQGNSA. The V and J ends lost 5 bases and 2 bases, in that order; junction bases with no gene match: 6. The CDR3 covers 15 residues. The CDR3 region has the DNA TGTGCCAGCAGCGCCTACAGGGGGCTCAACACTGAAGCTTTCTTT. It specifies CASSAYRGLNTEAFF.

V and J are TRBV7-2 and TRBJ2-2; 7 nucleotides line up with TRBD1. There are 11 residues in the CDR3. With V trimmed by 6 bases and J by 8 bases, 0 bases remained unmatched. Germline V gene sequence: CDR1 SGHTA, CDR2 FQGNSA. CDR3 residues: CASRTGGELFF. The CDR3 nucleotides are TGTGCCAGCAGGACAGGGGGGGAGCTGTTTTTT.

The chain has TRBV7-2 and TRBJ1-2; maybe TRBD1 (5 bases). Trimming removed 0 bases from V and 3 bases from J, with 11 bases in between. The CDR3 is made up of 15 amino acids. The V gene's germline CDR1 is SGHTA and CDR2 FQGNSA. The CDR3 region has the DNA TGTGCCAGCAGCTTAGCGCATCGAGGGGACTATGGCTACACCTTC. Encoded protein: CASSLAHRGDYGYTF.

Details on this clonotype: A much larger clone lies one base from this, so it may be a read error. The V and J genes are TRBV2 and TRBJ1-1, with unresolved D. V lost 4 bases to trimming and J lost 4 bases, with 7 bases between them. This CDR3 spans 12 amino acids. Germline-derived CDR1 and CDR2 are SNHLY and FYNNEI. DNA of the CDR3: TGTGCCAGCAGTGTAGCAGCCACTGAAGCTTTCTTT. It translates to CASSVAATEAFF.

Written as DNA, the CDR3 is TGTGCCAGCAGCTCGGGACTAGCGGGCGGGGAGCTGTTTTTT. It encodes CASSSGLAGGELFF. The chain recombines TRBV7-6 with TRBJ2-2, with 12 bases lining up with TRBD2. This CDR3 region has 14 residues. The germline V gene encodes CDR1 SGHVS and CDR2 FNYEAQ. The V segment lost 4 bases and the J segment 7 bases; nucleotides outside the gene matches: 1.

This chain links TRBV9 with TRBJ1-4, with 7 positions matching TRBD1. Trimming cost V 4 bases and J 5 bases; bases outside gene matches: 8. The CDR3 is 15 residues long. CDR1 and CDR2 (germline): SGDLS, YYNGEE. CDR3 residues: CASSLHRGPNEKLFF. For the CDR3, the DNA is TGTGCCAGCAGCCTACACAGGGGACCGAATGAAAAACTGTTTTTT.

Details on this clonotype: A clone one base away is much larger, so this may be a read error. The chain joins TRBV29-1 to TRBJ2-2; a possible D gene is TRBD1 (5 bases). This CDR3 comprises 13 residues. Germline CDR1 is SQVTM and CDR2 is ANQGSEA. The DNA of the CDR3 is TGCGGCGTTGACAGCTCGAACACCGGGGAGCTGTTTTTT. This gives the protein CGVDSSNTGELFF.

This clonotype occurred a few times. This chain connects TRBV24-1 to TRBJ1-2; TRBD1 is a possible D gene (6 bases). This CDR3 is built from 13 residues. Germline loops: CDR1 KGHDR, CDR2 SFDVKD. The V and J ends lost 10 bases and 6 bases respectively, with 17 bases between them. In DNA form, the CDR3 reads TGTGCCACTCTACTTAGGGGGACCAATGGCTACACCTTC. As protein: CATLLRGTNGYTF.

This clonotype was observed a few times. The chain combines TRBV5-4 with TRBJ2-2; TRBD1 agrees at 8 bases. Unmatched junction bases numbered 2, after V lost 3 bases and J lost 4 bases. The CDR3 covers 14 residues. The germline gives CDR1 SGHNT, CDR2 YYREEE (reference sequence). The CDR3 reads CASSWTGSTGELFF. Written as DNA, the CDR3 is TGTGCCAGCAGCTGGACAGGGAGCACCGGGGAGCTGTTTTTT.

On this clonotype: At one of its ends the junction is not consistent with the germline gene, which may arise from a read error. The chain joins TRBV6-4 to TRBJ1-5; D is undetermined. Germline loops: CDR1 MRHNA, CDR2 SNTAGT. The CDR3 contains 13 residues. CDR3 DNA: TGTGCCAGCAGTTACTCCTCCAATCAGCCCCAGCATTTT. It specifies CASSYSSNQPQHF.

This clonotype was recorded at least ten times. The J gene is TRBJ1-6, the V gene TRBV10-2; tentative D call: TRBD1 (5 bases). This CDR3 contains 13 residues. Germline-derived CDR1 and CDR2 are WSHSY and SAAADI. V was clipped by 10 bases and J by 5 bases, with 12 bases between them. DNA for the CDR3: TGCGCCATTACGTTGGGGGATAATTCACCCCTCCACTTT. Protein: CAITLGDNSPLHF.

Here the CDR3 reads CSVRTENTGELFF. In nucleotides, the CDR3 is TGCAGCGTCCGGACAGAGAACACCGGGGAGCTGTTTTTT. The chain employs TRBV29-1 and TRBJ2-2, with a possible D match to TRBD1 (6 bases). The CDR3 length is 13 residues. CDR1 and CDR2 (germline): SQVTM, ANQGSEA. The germline V and J ends were trimmed by 6 bases and 1 base, with 9 bases remaining between them.

In this sample, this clonotype turned up a few times. This chain links TRBV11-2 with TRBJ1-5; 7 bases match TRBD1. CDR3 length: 15 residues. Trimming at V came to 1 base and at J to 4 bases, leaving 4 bases not matched to a gene. Germline values: CDR1 SGHAT, CDR2 FQNNGV. The CDR3 sequence: CASSLGDRANQPQHF. DNA of the CDR3: TGTGCCAGCAGCTTAGGGGACAGAGCAAATCAGCCCCAGCATTTT.

The rearrangement joins TRBV20-1 to TRBJ1-4; 7 bases align to TRBD1. The CDR3 runs 13 residues. Losses at the gene ends were 3 bases for V and 7 bases for J; bases not matched to a gene: 5. Germline V gene data show CDR1 as DFQATT and CDR2 as SNEGSKA (reference sequence). The CDR3 nucleotides read TGCAGTGCTAGTGACAGGGATGCTGAAAAACTGTTTTTT. Amino acids: CSASDRDAEKLFF.

The V and J genes are TRBV7-2 and TRBJ1-2, with 7 bases aligning to TRBD1. CDR1 is SGHTA, CDR2 FQGNSA, per germline. CDR3 length equals 14 residues. J lost 3 bases, V lost 4 bases, and 5 bases had no gene match. The CDR3 DNA reads TGTGCCAGCAGCTCACAGGGGAGGGACTATGGCTACACCTTC. This translates into CASSSQGRDYGYTF.

V and J are TRBV9 and TRBJ2-5; D may correspond to TRBD1 or TRBD2 (6 bases each). The germline V gene encodes CDR1 SGDLS and CDR2 YYNGEE. With 0 bases removed from V and 4 bases from J, the gap between germline ends came to 10 bases. The CDR3 contains 14 residues. The CDR3 protein is CASSVAQGGETQYF. The CDR3 nucleotides are TGTGCCAGCAGCGTAGCACAGGGAGGAGAGACCCAGTACTTC.

This clonotype turned up a few times. The chain uses TRBV28 and TRBJ1-4, with D possibly matching TRBD1 (6 bases). Germline assignment: CDR1 MDHEN and CDR2 SYDVKM. Trimming took 10 bases from V and 8 from J, leaving 17 bases between them. The CDR3 length is 13 residues. The CDR3 loop is CATRTARDEKLFF. CDR3 nucleotides: TGTGCCACTAGGACAGCGAGGGACGAAAAACTGTTTTTT.

This clonotype occurred once. The CDR3 does not close with the conserved phenylalanine or tryptophan, likely indicating a read error. The V call is TRBV6-4, the J call TRBJ2-2; the match to TRBD1 covers 10 bases. The CDR3 runs to 16 residues. Germline values: CDR1 MRHNA, CDR2 SNTAGT. The CDR3 is CAGSARDRGRTGELFL. The CDR3 DNA reads TGTGCCGGCAGTGCCCGGGACAGGGGTCGGACCGGGGAGCTGTTTTTA.

V and J are TRBV5-1 and TRBJ1-2; no clear D. Germline loops: CDR1 SGHRS, CDR2 YFSETQ. The CDR3 is 15 residues long. V lost 2 bases and J lost 1, with 12 bases in between. CDR3 bases: TGCGCCAGCAGCTTTGTCGGCAGTAATAACTATGGCTACACCTTC. Translating gives CASSFVGSNNYGYTF.

The chain joins TRBV10-3 to TRBJ2-2; 12 positions match TRBD1. The CDR3 has 18 residues. Germline V gives CDR1 ENHRY, CDR2 SYGVKD. Unmatched junction bases numbered 20, after V lost 11 bases and J lost 7 bases. CDR3 region: CAAQEGGTGGEVVGELFF. The CDR3 DNA sequence: TGTGCCGCCCAGGAAGGAGGGACAGGGGGCGAGGTCGTCGGGGAGCTGTTTTTT.

The CDR3 reads CSVRGTAVYNEQFF. The CDR3 nucleotides are TGCAGCGTTAGAGGGACGGCCGTCTACAATGAGCAGTTCTTC. The genes are TRBV29-1 and TRBJ2-1; D is perhaps TRBD1 or TRBD2 (5 bases each). V was cut by 5 bases and J by 3 bases, with 14 bases left in between. This CDR3 contains 14 residues. Germline CDR1 reads SQVTM; CDR2 reads ANQGSEA.

Ten or more counts support this clonotype. The chain has TRBV5-5 and TRBJ2-7; D may be TRBD1 or TRBD2 (5 bases each). The CDR3 has 17 residues. Trimming removed 6 bases from V and 6 bases from J, with 28 bases in between. CDR1 is SGHKS and CDR2 is YYEKEE in the germline V gene (reference sequence). The CDR3 here is CASTPARGLSSFGEQYF. CDR3 coding DNA: TGTGCCAGCACCCCCGCGAGGGGCCTAAGTTCCTTTGGCGAGCAGTACTTC.